Sequencing of this T cell receptor (beta chain) was carried out in a study of CD8 T cells in Susac syndrome. Trimming stripped 7 bases from V and 3 bases from J, with 7 bases between. The germline gives CDR1 MNHEY, CDR2 SVGEGT. The CDR3 sequence is 11 residues long. Negative isolation was used for CD8+ and CD4+ T cells, and FACS enrichment was applied to TEMRA cells. Reverse transcription used about 0.45 to 1 ug RNA and random hexamers. Amplification of the TCR beta CDR3 was carried out by immunoSEQ multiplex PCR, which spanned a total of 54 Vbeta and 13 Jbeta segments. MiXCR, run by TCRdb on the immunoSEQ multiplex PCR reads, gives a single entry per CDR3 protein. The table shows 150,000 to 200,000 distinct CDR3 sequences, with less than 95% occurring only once.

This chain uses TRBV6-2 or TRBV6-3 with TRBJ2-7; D is uncertain. Sequencing was done on a sample of CD4+ T cells from PBMCs. This receptor was taken from a human donor with multiple sclerosis. CDR3 coding DNA: TGTGCCAGCAACAACCTCTACGAGCAGTACTTC. This encodes CASNNLYEQYF.